This T cell receptor (beta chain) appears in the sequencing data of a study of shared clonotypes between healthy human individuals. Study as a whole: CD4 naive and CD4 memory each took three plates per donor, while CD8 naive took two and CD8 memory one.

CCR7-negative CD45RA+ TemRA cells were combined with CD45RO+ cells to form CD8 memory. Several immunoSEQ plates received, in even portions, the genomic DNA of each subset. Original processing methods: Filtering differed since immunoSEQ provided only junctions, with no quality scores. Profiling relied on immunoSEQ multiplex PCR, and the TCRdb table lists in-frame clones only, not all of them. D and trimming were read from the DNA, whereas the V and J calls and clone size are those reported in that table. This table has hundreds of thousands of clones, around 87% appearing once. Germline V lookup: CDR1 LGHNA, CDR2 YNFKEQ. The J segment lost 2 bases and the V segment lost 1 base, leaving 1 base of the junction unmatched. This CDR3 spans 16 amino acids.

The rearrangement joins TRBV4-2 to TRBJ2-1, with 11 bases lining up with TRBD2. This TCR was sampled from a man aged 18 to 29 in good health. The sequencing sample was made of memory CD8+ T cells sorted from blood. This sample's subset: CD45RO+ cells pooled with CCR7-negative TemRA cells. The CDR3 region is CASSQVTSGAYNEQFF. The CDR3 nucleotides read TGTGCCAGCAGCCAAGTGACTAGCGGGGCCTACAATGAGCAGTTCTTC.